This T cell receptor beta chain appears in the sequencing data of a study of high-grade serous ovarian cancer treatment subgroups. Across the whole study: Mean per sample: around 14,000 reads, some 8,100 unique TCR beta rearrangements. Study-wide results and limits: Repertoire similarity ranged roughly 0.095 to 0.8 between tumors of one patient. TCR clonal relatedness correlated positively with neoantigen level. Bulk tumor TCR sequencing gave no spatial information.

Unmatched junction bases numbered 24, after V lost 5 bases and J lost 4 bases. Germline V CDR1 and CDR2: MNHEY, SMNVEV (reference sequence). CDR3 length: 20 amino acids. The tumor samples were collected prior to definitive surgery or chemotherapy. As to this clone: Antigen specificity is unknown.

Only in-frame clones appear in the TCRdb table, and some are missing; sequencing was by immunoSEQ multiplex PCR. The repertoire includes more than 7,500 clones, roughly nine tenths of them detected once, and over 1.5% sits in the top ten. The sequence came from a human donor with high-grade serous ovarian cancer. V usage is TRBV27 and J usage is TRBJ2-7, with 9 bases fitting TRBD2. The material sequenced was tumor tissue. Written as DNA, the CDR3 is TGTGCCAGCAGTCTAAGATCCTCGCCTAGCGGGATAACCCCCCCGTACGAGCAGTACTTC. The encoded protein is CASSLRSSPSGITPPYEQYF.